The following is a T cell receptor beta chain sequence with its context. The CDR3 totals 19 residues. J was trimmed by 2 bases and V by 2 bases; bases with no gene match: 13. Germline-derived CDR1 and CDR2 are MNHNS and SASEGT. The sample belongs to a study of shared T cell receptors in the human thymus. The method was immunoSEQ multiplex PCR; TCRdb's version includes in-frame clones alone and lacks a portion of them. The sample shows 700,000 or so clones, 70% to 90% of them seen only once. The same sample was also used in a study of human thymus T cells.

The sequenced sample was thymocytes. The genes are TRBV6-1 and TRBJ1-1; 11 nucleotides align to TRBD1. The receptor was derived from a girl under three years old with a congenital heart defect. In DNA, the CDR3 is TGTGCCAGCAGTGAATGGGGGCGGGGACAGGGGGATTCTAACACTGAAGCTTTCTTT. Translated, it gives CASSEWGRGQGDSNTEAFF.